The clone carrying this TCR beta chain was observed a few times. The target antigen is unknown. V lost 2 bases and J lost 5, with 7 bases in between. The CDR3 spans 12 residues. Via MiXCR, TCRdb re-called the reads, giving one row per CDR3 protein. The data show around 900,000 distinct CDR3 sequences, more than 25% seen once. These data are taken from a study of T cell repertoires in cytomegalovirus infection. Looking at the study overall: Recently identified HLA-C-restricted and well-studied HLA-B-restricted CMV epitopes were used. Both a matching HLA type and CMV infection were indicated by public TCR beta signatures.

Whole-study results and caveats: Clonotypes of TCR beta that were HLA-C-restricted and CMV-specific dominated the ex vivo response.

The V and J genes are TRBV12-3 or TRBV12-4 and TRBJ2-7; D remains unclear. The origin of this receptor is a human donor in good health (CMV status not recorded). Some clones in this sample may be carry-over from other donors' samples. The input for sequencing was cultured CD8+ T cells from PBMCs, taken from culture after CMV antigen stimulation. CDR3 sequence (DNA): TGTGCCAGCAGTTTAAACAGAAACGAGCAGTACGTC. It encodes CASSLNRNEQYV.